Listed below are T cell receptor beta chains from one sample, sequenced in a study of T cell responses to AZD1222 COVID-19 vaccine. Sequencing was performed with immunoSEQ multiplex PCR; in TCRdb, only in-frame clones are kept and a portion is missing. Of about 96,000 clones listed, 70% to 90% were seen once; the top ten hold about 2.9%. The sample was peripheral blood, taken on day 0 of AZD1222 vaccination. The receptors here all came from an adult in good health. Each CDR3 is given with its conserved first and last residue. Each record gives: clone size, D gene, V gene, J gene, CDR3 protein, CDR3 DNA. The D gene is left open where the match is weak. A clone size is listed for some rows: how often the clone was seen (once, few, many), or a class if it is expanded.

-,-,TRBV7-6,TRBJ2-7,CASSPGSYEQYF,TGTGCCAGCAGCCCCGGGTCCTACGAGCAGTACTTC
-,-,TRBV12-3/TRBV12-4,TRBJ1-3,CASSHGSGNTIYF,TGTGCCAGCAGTCACGGCAGTGGAAACACCATATATTTT
-,TRBD1,TRBV7-2,TRBJ1-1,CASSLEGAGTEAFF,TGTGCCAGCAGCTTAGAGGGGGCGGGTACTGAAGCTTTCTTT
once,-,TRBV6-6,TRBJ1-5,CASSYSGASNQPQHF,TGTGCCAGCAGTTATTCGGGGGCCAGCAATCAGCCCCAGCATTTT
-,-,TRBV2,TRBJ1-2,CASSEAQGPYGYTF,TGTGCCAGCAGTGAAGCGCAGGGACCATATGGCTACACCTTC
-,-,TRBV29-1,TRBJ2-7,CSVATTGQGPLEQYF,TGCAGCGTAGCGACTACGGGACAAGGGCCCCTGGAGCAGTACTTC
-,TRBD1,TRBV19,TRBJ1-1,CASSVGTGGWTEAFF,TGTGCCAGTAGTGTAGGAACAGGGGGCTGGACTGAAGCTTTCTTT
-,-,TRBV6-1,TRBJ2-2,CASSEQPGTGELFF,TGTGCCAGCAGTGAACAGCCGGGCACCGGGGAGCTGTTTTTT
-,-,TRBV28,TRBJ1-5,CAEGGGNQPQHF,TGTGCCGAGGGTGGTGGCAATCAGCCCCAGCATTTT
-,TRBD2,TRBV30,TRBJ2-1,CAWTQREVINEQFF,TGTGCCTGGACTCAGCGGGAGGTCATTAATGAGCAGTTCTTC
-,-,TRBV7-2,TRBJ2-7,CASSNQGISYEQYF,TGTGCCAGCAGCAATCAGGGGATCTCCTACGAGCAGTACTTC
-,TRBD1,TRBV7-8,TRBJ1-6,CASSFGQGSSPLHF,TGTGCCAGCAGCTTCGGACAGGGAAGCTCACCCCTCCACTTT
once,-,TRBV7-9,TRBJ1-5,CASSLGDPYSNQPQHF,TGTGCCAGCAGCTTAGGGGATCCTTATAGCAATCAGCCCCAGCATTTT
-,-,TRBV6-5,TRBJ2-1,CASTSGSRAFF,TGTGCCAGCACCTCCGGCTCCCGGGCATTCTTC
-,TRBD2,TRBV5-1,TRBJ2-3,CASSLVVTSGRASTDTQYF,TGCGCCAGCAGCTTAGTTGTGACTAGCGGGAGGGCCAGCACAGATACGCAGTATTTT
-,-,TRBV19,TRBJ2-5,CASSIDGISETQYF,TGTGCCAGTAGTATTGATGGTATCAGCGAGACCCAGTACTTC
-,-,TRBV29-1,TRBJ1-1,CSVQGIDSTEAFF,TGCAGCGTTCAAGGCATCGACAGCACTGAAGCTTTCTTT
-,-,TRBV3-1/TRBV3-2,TRBJ1-2,CASSHRNYGYTF,TGTGCCAGCAGCCACAGAAACTATGGCTACACCTTC
-,TRBD2,TRBV28,TRBJ2-3,CASSPIRTSGSYSTDTQYF,TGTGCCAGCAGTCCGATTCGGACTAGCGGGAGTTATAGCACAGATACGCAGTATTTT
-,-,TRBV19,TRBJ2-5,CASSRGVGTQSAETQYF,TGTGCCAGTAGTAGAGGGGTTGGGACGCAGTCAGCGGAGACCCAGTACTTC
-,TRBD1,TRBV12-3/TRBV12-4,TRBJ1-1,CASSFGGGQPAFF,TGTGCCAGCAGTTTCGGTGGGGGACAGCCGGCTTTCTTT
-,TRBD1,TRBV19,TRBJ1-4,CASSTLTRDRPNEKLFF,TGTGCCAGTAGTACACTCACGCGGGACAGACCTAATGAAAAACTGTTTTTT
-,TRBD2,TRBV5-6,TRBJ2-1,CASSLGTFAGGRGEQFF,TGTGCCAGCAGCTTGGGAACGTTTGCGGGAGGCCGCGGTGAGCAGTTCTTC
once,-,TRBV6-2/TRBV6-3,TRBJ2-2,CASSSGLHTGELFF,TGTGCCAGCAGCTCGGGGCTACACACCGGGGAGCTGTTTTTT
-,-,TRBV5-1,TRBJ2-3,CASSPQGSTDTQYF,TGCGCCAGCAGCCCACAGGGTAGCACAGATACGCAGTATTTT
-,TRBD1,TRBV18,TRBJ2-3,CASSPPKQGSTDTQYF,TGTGCCAGCTCACCACCGAAACAGGGGAGCACAGATACGCAGTATTTT
-,-,TRBV6-5,TRBJ2-3,CASSPRGVDGTQYF,TGTGCCAGCAGTCCCAGGGGGGTTGATGGTACGCAGTATTTT
-,-,TRBV30,TRBJ1-6,CAWGPLDGGNSPLHF,TGTGCCTGGGGGCCCCTGGATGGTGGTAATTCACCCCTCCACTTT
-,-,TRBV20-1,TRBJ1-2,CSARDGASYTF,TGCAGTGCTAGAGATGGCGCCAGCTACACCTTC
-,-,TRBV6-2/TRBV6-3,TRBJ2-1,CASSDRRIDEQFF,TGTGCCAGCAGTGACCGTAGGATCGATGAGCAGTTCTTC
-,-,TRBV24-1,TRBJ1-5,CATSDSPNQPQHF,TGTGCCACCAGTGATAGCCCCAATCAGCCCCAGCATTTT
-,TRBD2,TRBV6-6,TRBJ2-1,CASSRGTSGRRSYNEQFF,TGTGCCAGCAGCCGAGGGACTAGCGGGAGGCGCTCCTACAATGAGCAGTTCTTC
-,-,TRBV6-5,TRBJ1-5,CASSRDSNQPQHF,TGTGCCAGCAGCCGGGACAGCAATCAGCCCCAGCATTTT
once,TRBD2,TRBV28,TRBJ2-3,CASMGVAGARSTDTQYF,TGTGCCAGCATGGGGGTAGCGGGAGCCCGGAGCACAGATACGCAGTATTTT
few,TRBD2,TRBV6-6,TRBJ2-4,CASSRPVAGGFGNIQYF,TGTGCCAGCAGTCGCCCCGTAGCGGGAGGATTTGGAAACATTCAGTACTTC
-,-,TRBV12-2,TRBJ2-3,CASRSSGTERTDTQYF,TGTGCAAGTCGCTCGTCCGGGACAGAGCGCACAGATACGCAGTATTTT
-,TRBD2,TRBV5-4,TRBJ2-7,CASRRTSESNEQYF,TGTGCCAGCAGGCGGACTAGTGAGTCGAACGAGCAGTACTTC
-,-,TRBV27,TRBJ1-6,CASSLGGVNSPLHF,TGTGCCAGCAGTTTGGGGGGCGTAAATTCACCCCTCCACTTT